This T cell receptor (beta chain) came from a study of cytomegalovirus exposure and HLA in healthy donors. Study results and caveats: Presence/absence analyses treated sequencing depth as roughly uniform across donors. The authors enumerated over 150 TCR beta chains as linked to cytomegalovirus.

PCR employed 60 Vbeta and 13 Jbeta primers. Assay: immunoSEQ multiplex PCR; the TCRdb copy retains only in-frame clones and omits some. The sample records under 150,000 clones, approximately 86% being singletons. Trimming cost V 8 bases and J 0 bases, with 13 bases left between them. Germline V gene sequence: CDR1 PRHDT, CDR2 FYEKMQ (reference sequence). The CDR3 runs to 15 residues. In the case of this clone: The target antigen is unknown.

The source of this sequence is a boy aged 5 to 17 in good health and CMV-seronegative. The sample comprised PBMCs. J is TRBJ1-4 and V is TRBV13; D remains unclear. CDR3 DNA sequence: TGTGCCAGCGGAGTTAAAACCACAACTAATGAAAAACTGTTTTTT. Its translation is CASGVKTTTNEKLFF. The whole variable domain, filled in from reference TRBV13 and TRBJ1-4, reads AAGVIQSPRHLIKEKRETATLKCYPIPRHDTVYWYQQGPGQDPQFLISFYEKMQSDKGSIPDRFSAQQFSDYHSELNMSSLELGDSALYFCASGVKTTTNEKLFFGSGTQLSVL.